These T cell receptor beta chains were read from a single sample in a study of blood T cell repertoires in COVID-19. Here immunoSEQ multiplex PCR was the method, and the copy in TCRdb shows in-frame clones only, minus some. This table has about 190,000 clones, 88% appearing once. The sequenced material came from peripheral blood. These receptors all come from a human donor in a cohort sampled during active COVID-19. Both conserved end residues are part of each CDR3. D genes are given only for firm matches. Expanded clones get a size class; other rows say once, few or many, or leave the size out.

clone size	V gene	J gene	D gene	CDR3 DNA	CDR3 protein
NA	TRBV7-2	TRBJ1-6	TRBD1	TGTGCCAGCAGCCCAATACAGGGGGCGTATAATTCACCCCTCCACTTT	CASSPIQGAYNSPLHF
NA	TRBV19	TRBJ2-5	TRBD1	TGTGCCAGTAGTATGGGGACAGGGGGCTGGAAAGAGACCCAGTACTTC	CASSMGTGGWKETQYF
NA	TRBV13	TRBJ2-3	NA	TGTGCCAGCAGCCCCGGGGGATTTCGGGGAGCAGATACGCAGTATTTT	CASSPGGFRGADTQYF
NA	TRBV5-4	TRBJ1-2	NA	TGTGCCAGCAGTCCCGCGACAGCTAACGGCTACACCTTC	CASSPATANGYTF
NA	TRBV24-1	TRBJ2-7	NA	TGTGCCACCAGTGAAAGGGGTCTCGAGCAGTACTTC	CATSERGLEQYF
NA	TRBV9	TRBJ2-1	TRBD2	TGTGCCAGCAGCGTAGTGCCGCTAGCGGGTAATGAGCAGTTCTTC	CASSVVPLAGNEQFF
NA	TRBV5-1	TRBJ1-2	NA	TGCGCCAGCAGCTTGCTCGCAGGGAACTATGGCTACACCTTC	CASSLLAGNYGYTF
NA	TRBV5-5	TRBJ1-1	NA	TGTGCCAGCAGCTTGGGTGGGCTGAACACTGAAGCTTTCTTT	CASSLGGLNTEAFF
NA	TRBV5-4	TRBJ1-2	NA	TGTGCCAGCAGCTTGGGTAGCTATGGCTACACCTTC	CASSLGSYGYTF
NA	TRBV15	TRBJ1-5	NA	TGTGCCACCAGTGCTGGCACAGGGAATCAGCCCCAGCATTTT	CATSAGTGNQPQHF
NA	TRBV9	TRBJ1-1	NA	TGTGCCAGCAGCGTAGACTCAGGGGTCCGAGGCACTGAAGCTTTCTTT	CASSVDSGVRGTEAFF
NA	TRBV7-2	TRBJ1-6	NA	TGTGCCAGCAGCTTAGGTTCAGGAGGGCGGTATAATTCACCCCTCCACTTT	CASSLGSGGRYNSPLHF
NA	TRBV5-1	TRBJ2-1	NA	TGCGCCAGCAGCGACGGACTCCCCCCCAATGAGCAGTTCTTC	CASSDGLPPNEQFF
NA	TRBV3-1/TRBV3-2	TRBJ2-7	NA	TGTGCCAGCAGCCAAGCGGGCTACGAGCAGTACTTC	CASSQAGYEQYF
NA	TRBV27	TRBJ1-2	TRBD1	TGTGCCAGCAGGCCGGACAGGGGAGACTTTAACTATGGCTACACCTTC	CASRPDRGDFNYGYTF
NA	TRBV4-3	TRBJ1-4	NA	TGCGCCAGCAGCTGGACAGTTGCAACTAATGAAAAACTGTTTTTT	CASSWTVATNEKLFF
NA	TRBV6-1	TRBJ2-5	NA	TGTGCCAGCAGTGAGACAGAGTGGTACCAAGAGACCCAGTACTTC	CASSETEWYQETQYF
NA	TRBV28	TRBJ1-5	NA	TGTGCCAGCAGTCCGTTAACAGGAAGGCAGCCCCAGCATTTT	CASSPLTGRQPQHF
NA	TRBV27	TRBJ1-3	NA	TGTGCCAGCAGTTTAGAATCTCCACAGTCCTACTCTGGAAACACCATATATTTT	CASSLESPQSYSGNTIYF
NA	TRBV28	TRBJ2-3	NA	TGTGCCAGTCCCCACCGTGGGAGAACCCAGTATTTT	CASPHRGRTQYF
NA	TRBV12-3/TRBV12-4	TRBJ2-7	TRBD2	TGTGCCAGCAGGCGGGAGGCCGGCTACGAGCAGTACTTC	CASRREAGYEQYF
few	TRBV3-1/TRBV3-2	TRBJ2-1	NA	TGTGCCAGCAGCCGGGACTCCACGCTTGGTGAGCAGTTCTTC	CASSRDSTLGEQFF
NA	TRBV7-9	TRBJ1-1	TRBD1	TGTGCCAGCAGCTTACGACAGGGGCGAACTGAAGCTTTCTTT	CASSLRQGRTEAFF
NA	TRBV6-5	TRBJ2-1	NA	TGTGCCACCGGGACACCCCTCTACAATGAGCAGTTCTTC	CATGTPLYNEQFF
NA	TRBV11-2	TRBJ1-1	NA	TGTGCCAGCAGCTTAGTTGCGGCCGTAGACGGATTTTTT	CASSLVAAVDGFF
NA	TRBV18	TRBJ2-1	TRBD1	TGTGCCAGCGCGAATTCCGGGACAGGGAACAGGGGTGAGCAGTTCTTC	CASANSGTGNRGEQFF
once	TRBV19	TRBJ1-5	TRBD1	TGTGCCAGTAGTTCTCCAGGGGGCCGGTTTTGGGCCTCGGATCAGCCCCAGCATTTT	CASSSPGGRFWASDQPQHF
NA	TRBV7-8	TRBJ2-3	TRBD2	TGTGCCAGCAGCTTCCCGGGGGGGAGGCTAACCACAGATACGCAGTATTTT	CASSFPGGRLTTDTQYF
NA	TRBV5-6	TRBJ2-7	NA	TGTGCCAGCAGCTTGGGACAAAGCTACGAGCAGTACTTC	CASSLGQSYEQYF
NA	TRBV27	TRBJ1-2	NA	TGTGCCAGCAGTATGCGAGACAGACCCACGGAAGGCTACACCTTC	CASSMRDRPTEGYTF
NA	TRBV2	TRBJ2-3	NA	TGTGCCAGCTGCGGTAGCGGCCGCACAGATACGCAGTATTTT	CASCGSGRTDTQYF
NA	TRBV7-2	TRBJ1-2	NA	TGTGCCAGCAGCCCGCGGGGGGGCAACTATGGCTACACCTTC	CASSPRGGNYGYTF
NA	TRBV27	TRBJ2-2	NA	TGTGCCAGCAGTTTTTTTGTCATCGGTGCCGGGGAGCTGTTTTTT	CASSFFVIGAGELFF
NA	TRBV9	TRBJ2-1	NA	TGTGCCAGCAGCGTAACGGCGGGAAACAATTACAATGAGCAGTTCTTC	CASSVTAGNNYNEQFF
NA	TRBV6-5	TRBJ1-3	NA	TGTGCCAGCAGCCTCCGCTCTGGAAACACCATATATTTT	CASSLRSGNTIYF
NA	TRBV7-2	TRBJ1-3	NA	TGTGCCAGCAGCCCCTGGACACGCCGCTCTGGAAACACCATATATTTT	CASSPWTRRSGNTIYF
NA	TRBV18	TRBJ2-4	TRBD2	TGTGCCAGCTCACCGCTGCGTAGTAGCGGGGGGGTAGCCAAAAACATTCAGTACTTC	CASSPLRSSGGVAKNIQYF
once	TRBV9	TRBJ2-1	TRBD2	TGTGCCAGCAGCGTAAGGTTAGCGGGAGTGCATGAGCAGTTCTTC	CASSVRLAGVHEQFF
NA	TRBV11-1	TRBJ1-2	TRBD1	TGTGCCAGCAGCTTAGGGGACAGAAATCGGAGGGGCTACACCTTC	CASSLGDRNRRGYTF
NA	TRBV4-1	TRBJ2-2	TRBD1	TGCGCCAGCAGCCAACCGGACAGGGGGACCACCGGGGAGCTGTTTTTT	CASSQPDRGTTGELFF
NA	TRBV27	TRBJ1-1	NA	TGTGCCAGCAGTTTAAGGGGGAGGGGTGCTGGCACTGAAGCTTTCTTT	CASSLRGRGAGTEAFF
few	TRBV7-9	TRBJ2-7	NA	TGTGCCAGCAGCTTCGCCGGAGGGGTCGAGCAGTACTTC	CASSFAGGVEQYF
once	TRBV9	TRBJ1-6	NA	TGTGCCAGCAGCGTAGGGGGGGACAATTCACCCCTCCACTTT	CASSVGGDNSPLHF
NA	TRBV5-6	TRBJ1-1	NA	TGTGCCAGCAGCCCTCTCGGGGGGAACACTGAAGCTTTCTTT	CASSPLGGNTEAFF
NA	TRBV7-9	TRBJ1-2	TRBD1	TGTGCCAGCAGCCAACAGGACAGGGAGGGAGGCTACACCTTC	CASSQQDREGGYTF
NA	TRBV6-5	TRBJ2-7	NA	TGTGCCAGCAGCCGGAGAGGGTCCTACTACGAGCAGTACTTC	CASSRRGSYYEQYF
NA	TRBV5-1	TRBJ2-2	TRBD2	TGCGCCAGCAGCAGTTCTAGGACTAGCGGGACCGGGGAGCTGTTTTTT	CASSSSRTSGTGELFF
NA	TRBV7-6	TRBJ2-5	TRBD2	TGTGCCAGCAGACCCGACGGGAGGGCCGGGGAGACCCAGTACTTC	CASRPDGRAGETQYF
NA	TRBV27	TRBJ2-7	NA	TGTGCCAGCAGTTTAACCGGGGGTCTCTCCTACGAGCAGTACTTC	CASSLTGGLSYEQYF
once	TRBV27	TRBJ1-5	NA	TGTGCCAGCGGTTCTGCTTCGGGAGGCGGCCAGCATTTT	CASGSASGGGQHF
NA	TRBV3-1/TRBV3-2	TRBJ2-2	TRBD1	TGTGCCAGCAGCCGCCGGGACAGGGGGAACACCGGGGAGCTGTTTTTT	CASSRRDRGNTGELFF
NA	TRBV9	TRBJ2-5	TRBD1	TGTGCCAGCAGCGCCCAGGGGGGACAGGGGTGGGAGACCCAGTACTTC	CASSAQGGQGWETQYF
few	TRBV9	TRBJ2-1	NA	TGTGCCAGCAGCGTAGGTCCTCTTAATGAGCAGTTCTTC	CASSVGPLNEQFF